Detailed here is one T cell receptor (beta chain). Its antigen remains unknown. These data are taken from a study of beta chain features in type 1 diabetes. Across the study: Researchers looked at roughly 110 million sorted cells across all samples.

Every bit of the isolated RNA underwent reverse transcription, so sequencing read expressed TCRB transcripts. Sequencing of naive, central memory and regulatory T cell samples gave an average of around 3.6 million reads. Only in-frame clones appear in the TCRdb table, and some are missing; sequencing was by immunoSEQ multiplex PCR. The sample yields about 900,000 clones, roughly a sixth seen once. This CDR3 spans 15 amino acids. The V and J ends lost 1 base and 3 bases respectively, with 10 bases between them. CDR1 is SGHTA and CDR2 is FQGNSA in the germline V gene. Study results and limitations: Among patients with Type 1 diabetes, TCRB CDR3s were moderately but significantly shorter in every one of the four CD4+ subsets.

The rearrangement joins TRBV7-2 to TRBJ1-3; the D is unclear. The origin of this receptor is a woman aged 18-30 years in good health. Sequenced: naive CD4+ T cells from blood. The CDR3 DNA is TGTGCCAGCAGCTTAGGAGGGATGGATGGAAACACCATATATTTT. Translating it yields CASSLGGMDGNTIYF.